The clone carrying this T cell receptor (beta chain) was seen a handful of times. Regarding time point: patch test 1, 2 weeks after DPC sensitization. Treatment defined: therapeutic diphenylcyclopropenone sensitization with weekly scalp DPC. The entry originates in a study of human T cells and chemical hapten exposure. Via MiXCR, TCRdb re-called the RACE reads, giving one row per CDR3 protein. In the table there are 150,000 to 200,000 distinct CDR3 sequences, around 13% of which are singletons. The source material was whole blood, sampled in connection with sensitization to the hapten diphenylcyclopropenone (DPC). The origin of this receptor is a woman aged 25 to 39 with alopecia areata. Some clones in this sample may be carry-over from other donors' samples.

The CDR3 bases are TGTGCCAGTAGTATCTCGACGGCTGGAAAACTGTTTTTT. It specifies CASSISTAGKLFF. V gene TRBV19 combines with J gene TRBJ1-4; D uncertain. Looked up from germline, CDR1 is LNHDA and CDR2 is SQIVND (reference sequence). Trimming shortened V by 3 bases and J by 10 bases, and 12 bases separated the two germline ends. The CDR3 totals 13 residues.